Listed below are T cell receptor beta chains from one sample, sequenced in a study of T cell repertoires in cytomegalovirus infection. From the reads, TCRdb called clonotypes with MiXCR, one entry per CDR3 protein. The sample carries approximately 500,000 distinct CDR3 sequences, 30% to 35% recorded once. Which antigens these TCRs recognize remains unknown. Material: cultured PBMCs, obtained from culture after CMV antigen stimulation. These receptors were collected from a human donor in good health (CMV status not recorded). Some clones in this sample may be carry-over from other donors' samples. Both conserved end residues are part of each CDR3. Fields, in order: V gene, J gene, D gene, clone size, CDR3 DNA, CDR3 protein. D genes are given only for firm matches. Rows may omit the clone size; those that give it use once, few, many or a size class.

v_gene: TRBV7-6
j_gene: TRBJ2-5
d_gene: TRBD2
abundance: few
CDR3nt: TGTGCCAGCAGCTTACAGGCCTCGGGACTAGTACGAGAGACCCAGTACTTC
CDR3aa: CASSLQASGLVRETQYF

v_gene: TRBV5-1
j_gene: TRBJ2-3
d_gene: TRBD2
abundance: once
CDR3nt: TGCGCCAGCAGCTTGTCGGGACTAGCGACAGATACGCAGTATTTT
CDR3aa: CASSLSGLATDTQYF

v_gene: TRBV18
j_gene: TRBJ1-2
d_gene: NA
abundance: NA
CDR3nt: TGTGCCAGCTCAACATCAGACGGATTCAACTATGGCTACACCTTC
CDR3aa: CASSTSDGFNYGYTF

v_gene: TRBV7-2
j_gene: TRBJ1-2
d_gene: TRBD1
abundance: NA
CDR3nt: TGTGCCAGCAGCTTAGCGCTACCGGGACAGGGCGGTGGCTACACCTTC
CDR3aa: CASSLALPGQGGGYTF

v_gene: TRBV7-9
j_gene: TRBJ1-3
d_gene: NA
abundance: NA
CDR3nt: TGTGCCAGCAGCTTTCCGGGGGGCTCTGGAAACACCATATATTTT
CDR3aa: CASSFPGGSGNTIYF

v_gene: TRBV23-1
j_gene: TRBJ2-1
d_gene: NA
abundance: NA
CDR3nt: TGCGCCAGCACTTCTATCGACAGGCTGAACAATGAGCAGTTCTTC
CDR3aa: CASTSIDRLNNEQFF

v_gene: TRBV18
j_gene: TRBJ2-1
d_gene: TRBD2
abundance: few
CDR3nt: TGTGCCAGCTCACGGCAGACCGCTGGGACTAGCGCCTACAATGAGCAGTTCTTC
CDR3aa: CASSRQTAGTSAYNEQFF

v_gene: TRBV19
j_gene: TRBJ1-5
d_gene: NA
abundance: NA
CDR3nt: TGTGCCAGTAGTTTGTTGACGGACAATCAGCCCCAGCATTTT
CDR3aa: CASSLLTDNQPQHF

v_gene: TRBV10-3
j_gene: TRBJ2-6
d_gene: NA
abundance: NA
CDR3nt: TGTGCCATCAGTGAAACCGGACGGTCCTCTGGGGCCAACGTCCTGACTTTC
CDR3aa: CAISETGRSSGANVLTF

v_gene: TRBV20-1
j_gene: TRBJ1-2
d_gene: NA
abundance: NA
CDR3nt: TGCAGTGCTACCGACAGAGGATATGGCTACACCTTC
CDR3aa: CSATDRGYGYTF

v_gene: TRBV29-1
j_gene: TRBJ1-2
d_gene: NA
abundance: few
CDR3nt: TGCAGCGTTCATTTTCCAGAAGGCTATGGCTACACCTTC
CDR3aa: CSVHFPEGYGYTF

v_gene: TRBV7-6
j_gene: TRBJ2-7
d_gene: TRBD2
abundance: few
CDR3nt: TGTGCCAGCAGCTTAGCCAGCGGGAGTGCCTACGAGCAGTACTTC
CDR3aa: CASSLASGSAYEQYF

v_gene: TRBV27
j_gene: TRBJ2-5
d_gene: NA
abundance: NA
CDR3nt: TGTGCCAGCAGTCCGCGGACAGACTTAACCCAGTACTTC
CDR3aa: CASSPRTDLTQYF

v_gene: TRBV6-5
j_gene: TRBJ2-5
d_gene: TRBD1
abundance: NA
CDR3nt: TGTGCCAGCAGTTACTCTGGGATCGGGACAGCACGGTCCGAGACCCAGTACTTC
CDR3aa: CASSYSGIGTARSETQYF

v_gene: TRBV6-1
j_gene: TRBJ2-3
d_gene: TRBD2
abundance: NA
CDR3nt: TGTGCCAGCAGGAGACTAGCGGGATTGGGAGATACGCAGTATTTT
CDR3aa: CASRRLAGLGDTQYF

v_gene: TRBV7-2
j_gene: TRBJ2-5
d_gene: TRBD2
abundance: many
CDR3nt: TGTGCCAGCAGCTACAACGGGGGGGACTCAGAGACCCAGTACTTC
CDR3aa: CASSYNGGDSETQYF

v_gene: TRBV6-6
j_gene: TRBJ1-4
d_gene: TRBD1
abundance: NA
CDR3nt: TGTGCCAGCAGTCTAACGGGACAGGGTTTTAATGAAAAACTGTTTTTT
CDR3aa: CASSLTGQGFNEKLFF

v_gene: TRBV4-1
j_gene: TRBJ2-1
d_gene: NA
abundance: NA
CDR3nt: TGCGCCAGCAGCCAAGAACTAGGCGGGGTTCAGTTCTTC
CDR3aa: CASSQELGGVQFF

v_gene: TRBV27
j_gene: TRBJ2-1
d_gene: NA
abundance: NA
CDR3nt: TGTGCCAGCAGAAAGGACGGGACTGGTCCGAACAATGAGCAGTTCTTC
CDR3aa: CASRKDGTGPNNEQFF

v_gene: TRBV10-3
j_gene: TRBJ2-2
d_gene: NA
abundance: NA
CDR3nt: TGTGCCATCAGCGGGAGAGACACCGGGGAGCTGTTTTTT
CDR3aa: CAISGRDTGELFF

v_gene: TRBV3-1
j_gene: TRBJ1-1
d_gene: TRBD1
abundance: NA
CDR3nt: TGTGCCAGCAGCGCGGGACAGCAGAACACTGAAGCTTTCTTT
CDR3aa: CASSAGQQNTEAFF

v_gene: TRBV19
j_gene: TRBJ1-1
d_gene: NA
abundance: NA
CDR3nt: TGTGCCAGTTGGACGGACCATGAAGCTTTCTTT
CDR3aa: CASWTDHEAFF

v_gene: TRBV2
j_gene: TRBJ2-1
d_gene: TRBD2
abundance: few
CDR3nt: TGTGCCAGCAGACCTCTCCTGACTAGCGGGAGGAAGTTCTTC
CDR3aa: CASRPLLTSGRKFF

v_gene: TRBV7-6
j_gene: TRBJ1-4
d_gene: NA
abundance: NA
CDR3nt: TGTGCCAGCAGCCGACGGACCATTAATGAAAAACTGTTTTTT
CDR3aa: CASSRRTINEKLFF

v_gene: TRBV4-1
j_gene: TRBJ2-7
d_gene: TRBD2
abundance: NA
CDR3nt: TGCGCCAGCAGCCGACTAGCGGGAGGGGGTCCCTACGAGCAGTACTTC
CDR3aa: CASSRLAGGGPYEQYF

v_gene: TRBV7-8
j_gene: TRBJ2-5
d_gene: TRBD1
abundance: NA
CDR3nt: TGTGCCAGCAGCCACCGGACAGGGGGAAACCAAGAGAACCAGTACTTC
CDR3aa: CASSHRTGGNQENQYF

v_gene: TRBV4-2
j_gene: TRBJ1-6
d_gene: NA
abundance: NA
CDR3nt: TGTGCCAGCAGCCAAGGAAATCGGGCGGTCTCACCCCTCCACTTT
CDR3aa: CASSQGNRAVSPLHF

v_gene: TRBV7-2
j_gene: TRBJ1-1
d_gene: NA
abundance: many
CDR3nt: TGTGCCAGCAGCTTAGTAGGTGACACTGAAGCTTTCTTT
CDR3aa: CASSLVGDTEAFF

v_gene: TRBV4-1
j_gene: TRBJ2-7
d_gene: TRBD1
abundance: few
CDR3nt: TGCGCCAGCAGCCACCCAGAGACAGGGGGCAGCTACGAGCAGTACTTC
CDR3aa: CASSHPETGGSYEQYF

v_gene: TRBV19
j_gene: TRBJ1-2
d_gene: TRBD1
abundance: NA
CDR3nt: TGTGCCAGTAGTATAGTAAGCACAGGGGGCTATGGCTACACCTTC
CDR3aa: CASSIVSTGGYGYTF

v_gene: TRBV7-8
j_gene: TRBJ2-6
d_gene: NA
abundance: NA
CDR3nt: TGTGCCAGCAGCTTAGACAGGATTGGGGCCAACGTCCTGACTTTC
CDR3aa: CASSLDRIGANVLTF

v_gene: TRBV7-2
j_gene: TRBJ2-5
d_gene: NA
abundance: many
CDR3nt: TGTGCCAGCAGCTCCTACTCCAGGGAGGAGACCCAGTACTTC
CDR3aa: CASSSYSREETQYF

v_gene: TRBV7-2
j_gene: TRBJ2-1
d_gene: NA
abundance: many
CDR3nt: TGTGCCAGCAGCTTAAATGCGGGAAGCTCCTACAATGAGCAGTTCTTC
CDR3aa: CASSLNAGSSYNEQFF

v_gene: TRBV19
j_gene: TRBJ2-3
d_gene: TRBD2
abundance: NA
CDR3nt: TGTGCCAGTAGTATACGTTTGCTACTAGCGGGGAGGGTAGATACGCAGTATTTT
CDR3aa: CASSIRLLLAGRVDTQYF

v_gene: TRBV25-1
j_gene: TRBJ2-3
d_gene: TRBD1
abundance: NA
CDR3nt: TGTGCCAGCGGTGGGGACAGGGGCGCCGGAGATACGCAGTATTTT
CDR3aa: CASGGDRGAGDTQYF

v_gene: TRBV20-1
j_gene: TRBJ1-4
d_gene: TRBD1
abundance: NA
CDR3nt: TGCAGTGCTAGAAGGCAGGGGGCGTTTAATGAAAAACTGTTTTTT
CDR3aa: CSARRQGAFNEKLFF

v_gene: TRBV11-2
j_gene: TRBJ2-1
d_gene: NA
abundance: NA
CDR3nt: TGTGCCAGCAGTCCGAATCTTGCGAATGAGCAGTTCTTC
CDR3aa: CASSPNLANEQFF

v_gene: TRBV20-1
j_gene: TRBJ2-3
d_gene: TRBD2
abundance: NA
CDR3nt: TGCAGTGCTAGAGACCCTAGGACTAGCGGGGACACAGATACGCAGTATTTT
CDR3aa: CSARDPRTSGDTDTQYF

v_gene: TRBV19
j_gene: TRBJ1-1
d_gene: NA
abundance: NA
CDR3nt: TGTGCCACCTTTATGATGTGCACTGAAGCTTTCTTT
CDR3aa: CATFMMCTEAFF

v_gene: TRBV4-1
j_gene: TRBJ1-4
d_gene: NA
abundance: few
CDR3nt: TGCGCCAGCAGCCAAGATCAAGGGATAGGTGAAAAACTGTTTTTT
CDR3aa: CASSQDQGIGEKLFF

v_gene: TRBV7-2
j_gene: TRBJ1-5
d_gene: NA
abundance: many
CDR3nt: TGTGCCAGCAGCTTACAGGCTCAGCCCCAGCATTTT
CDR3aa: CASSLQAQPQHF

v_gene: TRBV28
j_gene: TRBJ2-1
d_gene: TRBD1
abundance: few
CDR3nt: TGTGCCAGCAGTTTATTGGGACAGCCAGGTTACAATGAGCAGTTCTTC
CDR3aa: CASSLLGQPGYNEQFF

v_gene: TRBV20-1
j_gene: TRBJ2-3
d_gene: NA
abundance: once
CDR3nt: TGCAGTGCCCAACAGGTCGTCTCAGATACGCAGTATTTT
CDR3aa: CSAQQVVSDTQYF

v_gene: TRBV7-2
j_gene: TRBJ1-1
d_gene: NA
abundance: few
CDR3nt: TGTGCCAGCAGCTTAGATACAGGGCGGGCCACTGAAGCTTTCTTT
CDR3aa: CASSLDTGRATEAFF

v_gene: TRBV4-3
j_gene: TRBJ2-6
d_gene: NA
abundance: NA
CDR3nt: TGCGCCAGCAGCCAAGGGCGTGGGCAATTCTCTGGGGCCAACGTCCTGACTTTC
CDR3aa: CASSQGRGQFSGANVLTF

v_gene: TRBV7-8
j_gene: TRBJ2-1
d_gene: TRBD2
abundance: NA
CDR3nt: TGTGCCAGCAGCACGCCGGGACTAGCGGGAGCGTTCTTC
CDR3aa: CASSTPGLAGAFF

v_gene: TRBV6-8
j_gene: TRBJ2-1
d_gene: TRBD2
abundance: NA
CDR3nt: TGTGCCAGCAGGTTAGCGGGATCCAATGAGCAGTTCTTC
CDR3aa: CASRLAGSNEQFF

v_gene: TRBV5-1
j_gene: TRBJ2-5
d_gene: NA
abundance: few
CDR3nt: TGCGCCAGCAGCTTGGTGACAGGTAGACAGACCCAGTACTTC
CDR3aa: CASSLVTGRQTQYF

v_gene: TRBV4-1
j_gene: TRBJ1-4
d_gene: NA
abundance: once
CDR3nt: TGCGCCAGCAGCCTCCGGACAGACGGTGAAAAACTGTTTTTT
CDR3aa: CASSLRTDGEKLFF

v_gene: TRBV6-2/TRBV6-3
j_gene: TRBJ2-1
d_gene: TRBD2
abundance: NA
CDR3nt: TGTGCCAGCAGTTACCTAGCGGGAAGTAGTGAGCAGTTCTTC
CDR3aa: CASSYLAGSSEQFF

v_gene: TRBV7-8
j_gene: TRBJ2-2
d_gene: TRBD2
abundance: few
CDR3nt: TGTGCCAGCAGCTTACTAGCGGGAGGGATCACCGGGGAGCTGTTTTTT
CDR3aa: CASSLLAGGITGELFF

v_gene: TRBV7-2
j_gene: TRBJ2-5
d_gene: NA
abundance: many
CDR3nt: TGTGCCAGTGGGGAGACCCAGTACTTC
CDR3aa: CASGETQYF

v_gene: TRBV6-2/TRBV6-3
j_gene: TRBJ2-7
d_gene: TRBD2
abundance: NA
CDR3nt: TGTGCCAGCAGTTACTCCGGACTAGCGTACGAGCAGTACTTC
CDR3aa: CASSYSGLAYEQYF

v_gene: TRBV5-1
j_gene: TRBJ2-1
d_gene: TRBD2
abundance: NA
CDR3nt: TGCGCCAGCAGCTCGCGGGGGACTAGCGGGAGGAGTTCCTACAATGAGCAGTTCTTC
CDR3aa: CASSSRGTSGRSSYNEQFF

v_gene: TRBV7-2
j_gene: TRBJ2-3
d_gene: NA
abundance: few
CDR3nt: TGTGCCAGCAGCCCCCGAGGGTTCACAGATACGCAGTATTTT
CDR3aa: CASSPRGFTDTQYF

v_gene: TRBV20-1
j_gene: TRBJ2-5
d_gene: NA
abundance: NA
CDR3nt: TGCAGTGCTAGGATCCAGGGTCCGAGGGAGACCCAGTACTTC
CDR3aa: CSARIQGPRETQYF

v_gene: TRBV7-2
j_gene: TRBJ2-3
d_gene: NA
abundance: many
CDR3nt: TGTGCCAGCAGCTTTTTGCAGGCCCTCACAGATACGCAGTATTTT
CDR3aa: CASSFLQALTDTQYF

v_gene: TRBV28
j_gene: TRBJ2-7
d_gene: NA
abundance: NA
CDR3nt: TGTGCCAGCAGTTTTTCAATCTACGAGCAGTACTTC
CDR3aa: CASSFSIYEQYF

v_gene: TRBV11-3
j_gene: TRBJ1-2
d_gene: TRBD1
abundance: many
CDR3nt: TGTGCCAGCAGCTCCCAGGCGAGTTCAGGGGGCTTCGCTGGCTACACCTTC
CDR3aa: CASSSQASSGGFAGYTF